This is a list of T cell receptor beta chains from one sample in a study of neurological immune-mediated disorders. TCRdb called the 5' RACE reads again in MiXCR, with one record for every CDR3 protein. The sample has approximately 82,000 distinct CDR3 sequences; around 2.6% are singletons. Sequenced material: PBMCs. These receptors were collected from a woman in her twenties or thirties with multiple sclerosis. Each CDR3 is given with its conserved first and last residue. Each record gives: V gene, J gene, CDR3 protein.

TRBV6-5	TRBJ2-2	CASSPPTGELFF
TRBV18	TRBJ1-1	CASSPGTRNTEAFF
TRBV3-1	TRBJ2-5	CASSQVQGETQYF
TRBV11-3	TRBJ1-2	CASSLADGTTYGYTF
TRBV6-5	TRBJ2-1	CASRLGSHNEQFF
TRBV7-2	TRBJ2-6	CASSRQGYGANVLTF
TRBV7-2	TRBJ1-1	CASLITTGNTEAFF
TRBV7-8	TRBJ2-5	CASSFPTGGGQETQYF
TRBV7-2	TRBJ2-1	CASSGGSSPSYEQFF
TRBV20-1	TRBJ2-1	CSAPPGGSYNEQFF
TRBV24-1	TRBJ1-2	CATSDSIRQRGYTF
TRBV6-5	TRBJ1-1	CASSYSGRTEAFF
TRBV20-1	TRBJ2-7	CSARHSGTGGYEQYF
TRBV20-1	TRBJ2-1	CSARDRGFRPNEQFF
TRBV15	TRBJ2-1	CATSEDTYNEQFF
TRBV30	TRBJ1-2	CAVVIRRINYGYTF
TRBV12-3/TRBV12-4	TRBJ2-7	CASSPGQGAYEQYF
TRBV5-6	TRBJ2-3	CAGQGGTDTQYF
TRBV18	TRBJ2-7	CASSPQRGEFSLEQYF
TRBV5-6	TRBJ2-1	CASSGGTANEQFF
TRBV20-1	TRBJ2-3	CSASGTGAPSTDTQYF